These 26 T cell receptor beta chains share one sample of origin, sequenced in a study of human T cells and chemical hapten exposure. Each CDR3 protein gets one entry after TCRdb re-called the RACE reads with MiXCR. The sample records some 350,000 distinct CDR3 sequences, around 6% being singletons. Described time point: patch test 2, 6 weeks after DPC sensitization. The treatment here: therapeutic diphenylcyclopropenone sensitization with weekly scalp DPC. Sequencing used whole blood, obtained in connection with sensitization to the hapten diphenylcyclopropenone (DPC). These receptors originate from a woman aged 18 to 35 with alopecia areata. Some clones in this sample may be carry-over from other donors' samples.

The J gene is TRBJ1-1, the V gene TRBV9; D gene unclear. Germline V gene data show CDR1 as SGDLS and CDR2 as YYNGEE. The CDR3 is 12 residues long. V dropped 3 bases and J dropped 8 bases, with 11 bases sitting between them. CDR3 in amino acids: CASSALTAEAFF. The CDR3 DNA is TGTGCCAGCAGCGCCCTTACGGCAGAAGCTTTCTTT.

This clonotype appeared a few times. The J gene is TRBJ1-1, the V gene TRBV18; D gene unclear. Germline CDR1 is KGHSH and CDR2 is LQKENI. V lost 3 bases and J 6 bases, leaving 20 bases between the germline ends. The CDR3 sequence is 16 residues long. This CDR3 is CASSPLPVGSRAEAFF. As DNA, the CDR3 is TGTGCCAGCTCACCCCTCCCGGTAGGCAGCCGGGCTGAAGCTTTCTTT.

The rearrangement uses TRBV7-6 and TRBJ2-7, with D tentatively TRBD1 or TRBD2 (5 bases each). The CDR3 consists of 12 residues. Trimming shortened V by 3 bases and J by 5 bases, and 8 bases separated the two germline ends. Germline-derived CDR1 and CDR2 are SGHVS and FNYEAQ. Written as DNA, the CDR3 is TGTGCCAGCAGCTTGGGGGTGGACGAGCAGTACTTC. Translated, it gives CASSLGVDEQYF. Using reference TRBV7-6 and TRBJ2-7 for the parts outside the CDR3, the full variable domain is GAGVSQSPRYKVTKRGQDVALRCDPISGHVSLYWYRQALGQGPEFLTYFNYEAQQDKSGLPNDRFSAERPEGSISTLTIQRTEQRDSAMYRCASSLGVDEQYFGPGTRLTVT.

The sample holds many counts of this clonotype. The V call is TRBV6-5, the J call TRBJ1-6; unclear D gene. V lost 6 bases, J lost 1 base, and 13 bases lay in between. The CDR3 sequence is 16 residues long. CDR1 and CDR2 (germline): MNHEY, SVGAGI. The CDR3 spells CASRPLQRSYNSPLHF. The CDR3 DNA is TGTGCCAGCAGGCCACTCCAGCGGTCCTATAATTCACCCCTCCACTTT.

This chain joins TRBV5-1 and TRBJ1-2, with 7 bases that match TRBD1. V shed 0 bases and J 2 bases; nucleotides not matched to a gene: 1. This CDR3 has 14 residues. Germline CDR1 and CDR2: SGHRS and YFSETQ. The CDR3 DNA sequence: TGCGCCAGCAGCTTGGAGGACAGGAACTATGGCTACACCTTC. Protein sequence: CASSLEDRNYGYTF.

This clonotype was observed a handful of times. The chain employs TRBV14 and TRBJ1-6; D not certain. The CDR3 consists of 15 residues. V was cut by 6 bases and J by 6 bases, with 15 bases left in between. Germline V gene data show CDR1 as SGHDN and CDR2 as FVKESK. The CDR3 is CASSEEGLGNSPLHF. In nucleotides, the CDR3 is TGTGCCAGCAGTGAAGAGGGTTTGGGTAATTCACCCCTCCACTTT. Supplemented by reference TRBV14 and TRBJ1-6, the full variable domain reads EAGVTQFPSHSVIEKGQTVTLRCDPISGHDNLYWYRRVMGKEIKFLLHFVKESKQDESGMPNNRFLAERTGGTYSTLKVQPAELEDSGVYFCASSEEGLGNSPLHFGNGTRLTVT.

In its sample, this clonotype was seen many times. This chain uses TRBV12-5 with TRBJ1-5; unclear D gene. The CDR3 has 15 residues. V dropped 0 bases and J dropped 7 bases, with 13 bases sitting between them. Germline V gives CDR1 LGHNT, CDR2 FRNRAP. Here the CDR3 DNA reads TGTGCTAGTGGTTTGGTAAACTGGGAACGACAGCCCCAGCATTTT. Its protein product is CASGLVNWERQPQHF. Complete variable domain (other parts from reference TRBV12-5 and TRBJ1-5): DARVTQTPRHKVTEMGQEVTMRCQPILGHNTVFWYRQTMMQGLELLAYFRNRAPLDDSGMPKDRFSAEMPDATLATLKIQPSEPRDSAVYFCASGLVNWERQPQHFGDGTRLSIL.

This clonotype was observed a handful of times. The CDR3 loop is CAIRKAGGHDEQFF. CDR3 DNA: TGTGCCATCAGGAAAGCGGGGGGGCACGATGAGCAGTTCTTC. V usage is TRBV10-3 and J usage is TRBJ2-1, with 10 bases aligning to TRBD2. Losses at the gene ends were 6 bases for V and 8 bases for J; bases not matched to a gene: 7. This CDR3 is 14 amino acids long. Germline CDR1 and CDR2: ENHRY and SYGVKD.

This clonotype has at least ten counts. The rearrangement links TRBV7-8 to TRBJ1-3; D unresolved. Per the germline V gene, CDR1 is SGHVS and CDR2 is FQNEAQ. The CDR3 consists of 16 residues. V dropped 1 base and J dropped 0 bases, with 10 bases sitting between them. The CDR3 protein is CASSLVRVGSGNTIYF. CDR3 nucleotide sequence: TGTGCCAGCAGCTTAGTTCGGGTCGGCTCTGGAAACACCATATATTTT.

The chain links TRBV6-2 or TRBV6-3 to TRBJ2-1; D not resolved. Germline V CDR1 and CDR2: MNHEY, SVGEGT. This CDR3 has 15 residues. The V end lost 6 bases, the J end lost 2 bases, and 14 bases lay between the germline ends. CDR3 DNA sequence: TGTGCCAGCAGAAATCAGAGGATCACCTACAATGAGCAGTTCTTC. Its translation: CASRNQRITYNEQFF.

This clonotype came up a few times. The chain combines TRBV6-5 with TRBJ2-4; D unclear. CDR3 length: 14 residues. Looked up from germline, CDR1 is MNHEY and CDR2 is SVGAGI. The V and J ends lost 11 bases and 0 bases respectively, with 14 bases between them. The CDR3 spells CASRTALAKNIQYF. As DNA, the CDR3 is TGTGCCTCGAGGACGGCTCTAGCCAAAAACATTCAGTACTTC.

The V and J genes are TRBV27 and TRBJ2-3; D gene uncertain. Germline CDR1 is MNHEY and CDR2 is SMNVEV (reference sequence). The CDR3 extends over 15 amino acids. Trimming left V 2 bases short and J 1 base short, with 10 bases between. CDR3 bases: TGTGCCAGCAGTTTAAGGATCGACCGCACAGATACGCAGTATTTT. This encodes CASSLRIDRTDTQYF.

Many counts were recorded for this clonotype. The chain joins TRBV29-1 to TRBJ1-2; D remains ambiguous. The germline CDR1 and CDR2 sequences are SQVTM and ANQGSEA. The ends were cut back, 2 bases at V and 6 bases at J, with 13 bases in the middle. This CDR3 comprises 13 residues. The CDR3 nucleotides read TGCAGCGTTGAACGCTTTCGCGGGGATGGCTACACCTTC. Its protein product is CSVERFRGDGYTF.

This clonotype was seen more than once but under ten times. J is TRBJ2-2 and V is TRBV3-1, with 9 bases identical to TRBD1. CDR3 size: 17 residues. The ends lost 1 base at V and 3 bases at J; junction bases unmatched: 6. CDR1 and CDR2 from the germline V gene are LGHDT and YNNKEL (reference sequence). CDR3: CASSQAAGQGHTGELFF. The DNA of the CDR3 is TGTGCCAGCAGCCAAGCGGCGGGACAGGGTCACACCGGGGAGCTGTTTTTT.

This clonotype was seen ten or more times. CDR3 bases: TGTGCCAGCAGCCCCTATTCCCCGTCCCGGGAAAAACTGTTTTTT. It translates to CASSPYSPSREKLFF. The V and J genes are TRBV7-2 and TRBJ1-4; D is uncertain. This CDR3 contains 15 residues. Per germline, CDR1 SGHTA and CDR2 FQGNSA. The V end lost 5 bases, the J end lost 8 bases, and 18 bases lay between the germline ends.

This clonotype has at least ten counts. The DNA for the CDR3 is TGCAGTGCTAGAGGCAGGGGGCACACTGAAGCTTTCTTT. It yields the protein CSARGRGHTEAFF. The J gene is TRBJ1-1, the V gene TRBV20-1; 8 bases agree with TRBD1. The germline V gene has CDR1 DFQATT and CDR2 SNEGSKA (reference sequence). The ends lost 1 base at V and 3 bases at J; junction bases unmatched: 1. The CDR3 covers 13 residues.

This clonotype was seen only a few times. CDR3 sequence reads: CASSLEGPGTQYF. The CDR3 nucleotides are TGTGCCAGCAGCTTAGAGGGGCCGGGTACGCAGTATTTT. The chain uses TRBV11-2 and TRBJ2-3, with a weak D call TRBD1 (5 bases). The CDR3 runs 13 residues. V dropped 0 bases and J dropped 8 bases, with 9 bases sitting between them. Germline CDR1 SGHAT, CDR2 FQNNGV.

In its sample, this clonotype was seen many times. This sequence joins TRBV6-6 and TRBJ2-7; TRBD1 matches at 10 bases. The germline CDR1 and CDR2 sequences are MNHNY and SVGAGI (reference sequence). This CDR3 region has 14 residues. The trim removed 2 bases at V and 2 bases at J, leaving 0 bases unmatched. In nucleotides, the CDR3 is TGTGCCAGCAGTTACGGACAGGGGGCCTACGAGCAGTACTTC. The encoded protein is CASSYGQGAYEQYF.

There are many counts of this clonotype. The rearrangement links TRBV3-1 to TRBJ2-2; no reliable D call. The germline V and J ends were trimmed by 1 base and 3 bases, with 6 bases remaining between them. This CDR3 has 14 amino acids. Germline lookup yields CDR1 LGHDT and CDR2 YNNKEL (reference sequence). The CDR3 coding sequence is TGTGCCAGCAGCCAAGGGCTCTACACCGGGGAGCTGTTTTTT. Translating gives CASSQGLYTGELFF. Using reference TRBV3-1 and TRBJ2-2 for the parts outside the CDR3, the full variable domain is DTAVSQTPKYLVTQMGNDKSIKCEQNLGHDTMYWYKQDSKKFLKIMFSYNNKELIINETVPNRFSPKSPDKAHLNLHINSLELGDSAVYFCASSQGLYTGELFFGEGSRLTVL.

The table lists this clonotype with many counts. The chain joins TRBV4-3 to TRBJ1-2; a possible D gene is TRBD1 (5 bases). The V end was cut by 0 bases, the J end by 8 bases, with 16 bases between. CDR3 length: 15 residues. Germline V CDR1 and CDR2: LGHNA, YSLEER. For the CDR3, the DNA is TGCGCCAGCAGCCAAGATCCAGGCAGGGAATACGGCTACACCTTC. Translating gives CASSQDPGREYGYTF.

The chain joins TRBV12-3 or TRBV12-4 to TRBJ1-5; tentative D call: TRBD1 (5 bases). The CDR3 has 15 residues. V dropped 0 bases and J dropped 5 bases, with 11 bases sitting between them. The CDR3 DNA follows: TGTGCCAGCAGTTTAGCAGGGGACTCAGATCAGCCCCAGCATTTT. Translating it yields CASSLAGDSDQPQHF.

The chain is built from TRBV20-1 and TRBJ1-1; D uncertain. V was cut by 0 bases and J by 3 bases, with 5 bases left in between. The germline CDR1 and CDR2 sequences are DFQATT and SNEGSKA (reference sequence). This CDR3 has 12 residues. CDR3 sequence (DNA): TGCAGTGCTAGAGATAGGCACACTGAAGCTTTCTTT. It encodes CSARDRHTEAFF.

This clonotype was seen many times. This chain links TRBV29-1 with TRBJ2-2; D unclear. The CDR3 totals 15 residues. Trimming took off 0 bases at V and 1 base at J, with 9 bases between the two ends. Per germline, CDR1 SQVTM and CDR2 ANQGSEA. CDR3 sequence reads: CSVEDPAENTGELFF. CDR3 DNA: TGCAGCGTTGAAGATCCGGCAGAGAACACCGGGGAGCTGTTTTTT.

In this sample, this clonotype turned up many times. The chain is built from TRBV5-1 and TRBJ1-1, with D possibly TRBD1 on 5 matching bases. There are 13 residues in the CDR3. Per germline, CDR1 SGHRS and CDR2 YFSETQ. The V end lost 2 bases, the J end lost 8 bases, and 13 bases lay between the germline ends. As DNA, the CDR3 is TGCGCCAGCAGCTTAGGGGACGTCAAAGAAGCTTTCTTT. Protein product: CASSLGDVKEAFF.

The chain carries TRBV20-1 and TRBJ2-5; 11 bases are a match to TRBD2. The trim removed 4 bases at V and 5 bases at J, leaving 12 bases unmatched. This CDR3 has 16 amino acids. Germline assignment: CDR1 DFQATT and CDR2 SNEGSKA (reference sequence). The CDR3 DNA reads as TGCAGTGCTACCCTTCATAGCGGGGGGGCCGTGGAGACCCAGTACTTC. Translation gives CSATLHSGGAVETQYF.

This clonotype has at least ten counts. V and J are TRBV7-2 and TRBJ1-5; 7 bases agree with TRBD1. Germline V gene lookup returns CDR1 SGHTA and CDR2 FQGNSA. This CDR3 is built from 15 residues. The ends lost 5 bases at V and 1 base at J; junction bases unmatched: 5. This CDR3 reads CASSPRQGSNQPQHF. CDR3 bases: TGTGCCAGCAGCCCTAGACAGGGAAGCAATCAGCCCCAGCATTTT.